This T cell receptor (beta chain) originates from a study of T cell clusters in autoimmune cytopenias. TRB amplification used 200 to 250 ng of peripheral blood genomic DNA. By frequency, this clonotype registers large. One tube held mixed TRB-A and TRB-B primer pools for touch-down PCR. TCRdb reprocessed the multiplex PCR reads and stores each CDR3 protein as one record, lacking DNA. This table holds approximately 11,000 distinct CDR3 sequences. These data also featured in a second study, about T cell repertoires in aging, cancer and after chemotherapy. From that paper: Age-matched healthy donors had significantly more diverse, less clonal blood TCR repertoires than untreated cancer patients.

The sequence came from a human donor in good health. Sequencing used peripheral blood.

The CDR3 loop is CASSIQGATGELFF. The gene calls are TRBV19 and TRBJ2-2; TCRdb's assignment of TRBD1 cannot be checked, as there is no DNA. Germline values: CDR1 LNHDA, CDR2 SQIVND (reference sequence). The CDR3 runs to 14 residues.